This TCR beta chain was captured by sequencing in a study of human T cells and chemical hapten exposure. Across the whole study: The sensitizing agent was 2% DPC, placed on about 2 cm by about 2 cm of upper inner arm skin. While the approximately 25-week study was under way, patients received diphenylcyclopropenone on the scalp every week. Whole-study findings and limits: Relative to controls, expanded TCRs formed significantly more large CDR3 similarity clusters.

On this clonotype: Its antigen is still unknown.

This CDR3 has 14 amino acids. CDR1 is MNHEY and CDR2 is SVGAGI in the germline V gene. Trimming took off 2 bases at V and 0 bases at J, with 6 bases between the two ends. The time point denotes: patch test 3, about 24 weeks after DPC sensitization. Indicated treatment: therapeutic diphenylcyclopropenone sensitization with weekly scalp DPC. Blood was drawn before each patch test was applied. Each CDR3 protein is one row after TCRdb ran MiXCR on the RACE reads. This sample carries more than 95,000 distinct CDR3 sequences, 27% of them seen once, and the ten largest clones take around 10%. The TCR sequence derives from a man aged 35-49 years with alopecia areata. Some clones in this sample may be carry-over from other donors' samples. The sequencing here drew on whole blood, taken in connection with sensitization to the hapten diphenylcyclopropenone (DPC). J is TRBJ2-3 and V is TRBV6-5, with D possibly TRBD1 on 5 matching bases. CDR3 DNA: TGTGCCAGCAGTTACCCAGGGAGCACAGATACGCAGTATTTT. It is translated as CASSYPGSTDTQYF.